This TCR beta chain was retrieved from a study of T cells in Graves' hyperthyroidism and ophthalmopathy. It was uncontrolled infection, other autoimmune disease, pregnancy or lactation that excluded patients. Amplified TCR beta CDR3 regions came from RNA transcripts. The primer set for the first-round RT-PCR of the TCR CDR3 was HTBI. One entry per CDR3 protein results from TCRdb running MiXCR on the multiplex PCR reads. This table has hundreds of thousands of distinct CDR3 sequences, approximately 14% appearing once. CDR1 and CDR2 (germline): MNHEY, SVGEGT. This CDR3 is built from 15 residues. The V segment lost 5 bases and the J segment 6 bases; nucleotides outside the gene matches: 6. This clonotype occurred many times.

The chain links TRBV6-2 or TRBV6-3 to TRBJ2-1; TRBD2 matches at 11 bases. Sequenced: blood. This TCR was recovered from a woman between 50 and 59 years old with Graves' ophthalmopathy. CDR3 DNA sequence: TGTGCCAGCAGTCCCACTAGCGGGAGAGTCAATGAGCAGTTCTTC. The encoded protein is CASSPTSGRVNEQFF.